Presented here are 2 T cell receptor beta chains from one specimen sequenced in a study of T cell responses to AZD1222 COVID-19 vaccine. The method was immunoSEQ multiplex PCR; TCRdb's version includes in-frame clones alone and lacks a portion of them. The sample carries approximately 92,000 clones, 91% recorded once. The specimen was peripheral blood, collected on day 0 of AZD1222 vaccination. Receptors originate from an adult in good health.

J is TRBJ2-1 and V is TRBV27; D is perhaps TRBD1 or TRBD2 (6 bases each). The germline CDR1 and CDR2 sequences are MNHEY and SMNVEV (reference sequence). V was cut by 7 bases and J by 2 bases, with 18 bases left in between. The CDR3 runs 16 residues. The CDR3 spells CASTLTTGGPYNEQFF. DNA of the CDR3: TGTGCCAGCACCCTAACCACCGGGGGCCCCTACAATGAGCAGTTCTTC.

CDR3 in amino acids: CATSRDRGSEAFF. Written as DNA, the CDR3 is TGTGCCACCAGCAGAGATCGAGGGTCTGAAGCTTTCTTT. The chain is built from TRBV15 and TRBJ1-1, with no clear D. Germline V gene data show CDR1 as LNHNV and CDR2 as YYDKDF (reference sequence). The V gene lost 0 bases and the J gene lost 6 bases, with 8 bases spanning the gap. The CDR3 loop spans 13 amino acids.